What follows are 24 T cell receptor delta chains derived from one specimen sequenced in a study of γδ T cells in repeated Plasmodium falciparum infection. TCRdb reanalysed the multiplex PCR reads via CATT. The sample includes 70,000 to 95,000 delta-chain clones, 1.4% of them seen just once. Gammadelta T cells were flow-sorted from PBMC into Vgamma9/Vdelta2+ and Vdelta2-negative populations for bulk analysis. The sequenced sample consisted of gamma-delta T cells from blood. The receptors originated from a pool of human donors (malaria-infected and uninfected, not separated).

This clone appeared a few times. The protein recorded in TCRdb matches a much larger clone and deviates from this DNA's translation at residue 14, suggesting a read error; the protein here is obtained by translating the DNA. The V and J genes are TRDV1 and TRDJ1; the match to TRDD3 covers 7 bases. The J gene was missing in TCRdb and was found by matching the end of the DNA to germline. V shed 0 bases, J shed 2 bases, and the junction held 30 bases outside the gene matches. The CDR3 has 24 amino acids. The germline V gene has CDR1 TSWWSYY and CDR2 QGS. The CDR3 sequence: CALGELRRYTPRGMWRGETDKLIF. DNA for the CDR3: TGTGCTCTTGGGGAACTTAGAAGATATACCCCTCGGGGGATGTGGCGGGGGGAAACCGATAAACTCATCTTT.

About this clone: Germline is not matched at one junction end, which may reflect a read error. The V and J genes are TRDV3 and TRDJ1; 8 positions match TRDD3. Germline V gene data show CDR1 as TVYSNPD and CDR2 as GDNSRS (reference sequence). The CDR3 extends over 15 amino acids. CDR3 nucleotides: TGTGCCTGTAATCCGTACTGGGGGGTCACCGATAAACTCACCTTT. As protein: CACNPYWGVTDKLTF.

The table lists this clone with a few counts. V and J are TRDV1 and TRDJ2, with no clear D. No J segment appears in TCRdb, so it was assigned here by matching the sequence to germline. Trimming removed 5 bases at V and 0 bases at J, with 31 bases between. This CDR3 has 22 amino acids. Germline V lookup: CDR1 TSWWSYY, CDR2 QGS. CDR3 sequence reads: CALGKCYSPDSPKVALTAQLFF. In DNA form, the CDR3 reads TGTGCTCTTGGGAAATGCTATTCCCCCGATTCCCCAAAAGTGGCTTTGACAGCACAACTCTTCTTT.

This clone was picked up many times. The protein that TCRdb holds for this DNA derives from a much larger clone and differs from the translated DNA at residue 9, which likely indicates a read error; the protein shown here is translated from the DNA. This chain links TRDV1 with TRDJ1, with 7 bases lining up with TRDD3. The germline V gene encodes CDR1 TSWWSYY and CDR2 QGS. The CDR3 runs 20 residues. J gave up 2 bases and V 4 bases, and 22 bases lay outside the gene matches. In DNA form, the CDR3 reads TGTGCTCTTGGGGGGTCCTTTTTCCCACTCATGGGGATAGTAACCGATAAACTCATCTTT. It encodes CALGGSFFPLMGIVTDKLIF.

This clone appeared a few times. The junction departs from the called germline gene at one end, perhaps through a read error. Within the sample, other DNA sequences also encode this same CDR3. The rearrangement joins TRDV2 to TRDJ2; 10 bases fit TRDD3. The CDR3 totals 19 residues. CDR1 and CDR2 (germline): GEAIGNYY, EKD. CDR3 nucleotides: TGTGCCTGTGACACCCGACTCTACTGGGGGATTCCTTTAACAGCACAACTCTTCTTT. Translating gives CACDTRLYWGIPLTAQLFF.

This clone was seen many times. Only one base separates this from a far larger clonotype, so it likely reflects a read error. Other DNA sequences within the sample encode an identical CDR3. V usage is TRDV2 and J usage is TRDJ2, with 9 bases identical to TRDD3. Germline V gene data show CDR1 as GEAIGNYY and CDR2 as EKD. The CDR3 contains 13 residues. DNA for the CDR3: TGTGCCTGTGACTGGGGGATAACAGCACAGCTCTTCTTT. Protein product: CACDWGITAQLFF.

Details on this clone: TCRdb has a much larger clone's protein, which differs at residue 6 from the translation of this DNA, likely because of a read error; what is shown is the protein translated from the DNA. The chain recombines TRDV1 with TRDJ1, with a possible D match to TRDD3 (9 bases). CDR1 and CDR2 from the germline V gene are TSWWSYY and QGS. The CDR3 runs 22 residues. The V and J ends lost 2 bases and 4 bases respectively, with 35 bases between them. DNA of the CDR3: TGTGCTCTTGGGGAAGTTACGCGTCTTCCTACTTATTGGGGGATAACAGGCGATAAACTCATCTTT. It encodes CALGEVTRLPTYWGITGDKLIF.

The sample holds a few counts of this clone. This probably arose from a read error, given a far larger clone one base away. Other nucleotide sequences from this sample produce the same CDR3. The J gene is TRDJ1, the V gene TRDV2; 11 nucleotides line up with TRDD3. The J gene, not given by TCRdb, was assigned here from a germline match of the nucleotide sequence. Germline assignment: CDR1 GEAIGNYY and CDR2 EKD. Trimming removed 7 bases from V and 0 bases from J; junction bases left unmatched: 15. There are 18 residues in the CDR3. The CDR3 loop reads CACDSLLGDKVNTDKLIF. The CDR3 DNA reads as TGTGCCTGCGACTCCTTACTGGGGGATAAAGTCAACACCGATAAACTCATCTTT.

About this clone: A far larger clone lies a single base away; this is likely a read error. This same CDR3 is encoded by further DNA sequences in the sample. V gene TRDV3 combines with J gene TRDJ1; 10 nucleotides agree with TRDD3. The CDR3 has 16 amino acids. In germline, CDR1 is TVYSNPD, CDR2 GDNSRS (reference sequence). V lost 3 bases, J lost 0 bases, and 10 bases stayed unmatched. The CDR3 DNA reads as TGTGCCTTCGCTGGGGGGATACGGACGTACACCGATAAACTCATCTTT. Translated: CAFAGGIRTYTDKLIF.

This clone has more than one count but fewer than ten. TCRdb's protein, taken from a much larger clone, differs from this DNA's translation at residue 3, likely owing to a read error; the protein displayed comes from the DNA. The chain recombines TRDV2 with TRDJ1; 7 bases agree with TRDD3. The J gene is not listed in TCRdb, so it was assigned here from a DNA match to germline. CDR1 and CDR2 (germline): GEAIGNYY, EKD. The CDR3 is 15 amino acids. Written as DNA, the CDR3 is TGTGCCCGTGACTCTTACTGGGGATCAATAGGTAAACTCATCTTT. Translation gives CARDSYWGSIGKLIF.

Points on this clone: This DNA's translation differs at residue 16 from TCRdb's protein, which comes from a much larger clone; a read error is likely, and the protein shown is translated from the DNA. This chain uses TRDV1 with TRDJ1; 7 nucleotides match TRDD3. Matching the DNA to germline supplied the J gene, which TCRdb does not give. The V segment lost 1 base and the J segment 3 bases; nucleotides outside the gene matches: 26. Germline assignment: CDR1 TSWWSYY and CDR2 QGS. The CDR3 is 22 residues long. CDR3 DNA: TGTGCTCTTGGGGAACCAGGCCCCTCCAATACTGGGGCATCTAGTGGGGCCGATAAACTCATCTTT. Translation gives CALGEPGPSNTGASSGADKLIF.

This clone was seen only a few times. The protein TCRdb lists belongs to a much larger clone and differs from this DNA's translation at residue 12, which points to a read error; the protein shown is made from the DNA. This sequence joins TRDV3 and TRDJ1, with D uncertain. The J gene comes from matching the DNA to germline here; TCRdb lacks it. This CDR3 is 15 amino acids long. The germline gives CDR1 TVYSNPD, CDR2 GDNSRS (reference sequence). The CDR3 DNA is TGTGCCTTTACCCCCTCTCTGGTCTACACCGATAGACTCATCTTT. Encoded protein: CAFTPSLVYTDRLIF. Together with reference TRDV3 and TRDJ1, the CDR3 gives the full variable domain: CDKVTQSSPDQTVASGSEVVLLCTYDTVYSNPDLFWYRIRPDYSFQFVFYGDNSRSEGADFTQGRFSVKHILTQKAFHLVISPVRTEDSATYYCAFTPSLVYTDRLIFGKGTRVTVEP.

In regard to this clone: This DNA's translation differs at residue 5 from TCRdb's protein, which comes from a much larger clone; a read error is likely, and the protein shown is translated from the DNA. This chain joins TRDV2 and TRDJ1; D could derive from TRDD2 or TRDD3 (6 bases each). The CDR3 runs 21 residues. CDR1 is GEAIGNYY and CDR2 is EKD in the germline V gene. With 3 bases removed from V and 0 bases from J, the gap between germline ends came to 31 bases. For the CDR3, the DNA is TGTGCCTGTGACGCCGTTCCCTCCTACGGGGATGGGAGCCGGGACACCGATAAACTCATCTTT. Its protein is CACDAVPSYGDGSRDTDKLIF.

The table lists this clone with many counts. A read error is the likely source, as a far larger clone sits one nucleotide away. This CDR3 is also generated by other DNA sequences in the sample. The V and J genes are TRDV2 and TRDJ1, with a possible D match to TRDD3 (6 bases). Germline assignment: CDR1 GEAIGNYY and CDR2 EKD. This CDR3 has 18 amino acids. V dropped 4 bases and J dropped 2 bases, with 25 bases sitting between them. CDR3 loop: CACDTLSPRDTGTDKLIF. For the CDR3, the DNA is TGTGCCTGTGATACCCTTTCTCCAAGAGATACGGGGACCGATAAACTCATCTTT.

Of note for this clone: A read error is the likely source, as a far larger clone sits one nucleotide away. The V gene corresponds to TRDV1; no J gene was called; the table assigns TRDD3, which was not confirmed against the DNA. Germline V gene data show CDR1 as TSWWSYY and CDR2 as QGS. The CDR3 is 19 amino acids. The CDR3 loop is CALGEPLLLPWVYTDKLIF. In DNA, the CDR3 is TGTGCTCTTGGGGAACCCCTCTTGCTACCTTGGGTTTACACCGATAAGCTCATCTTT.

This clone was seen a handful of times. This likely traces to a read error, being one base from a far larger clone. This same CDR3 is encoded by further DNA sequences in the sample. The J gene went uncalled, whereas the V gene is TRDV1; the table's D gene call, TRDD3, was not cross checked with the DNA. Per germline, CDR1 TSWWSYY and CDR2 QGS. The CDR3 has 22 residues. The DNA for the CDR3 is TGTGCTCTTGGGGAACGAGGCTCCTACGATATTTGGGGGATACAGCGCACCGATAAGCTCATCTTT. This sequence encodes CALGERGSYDIWGIQRTDKLIF.

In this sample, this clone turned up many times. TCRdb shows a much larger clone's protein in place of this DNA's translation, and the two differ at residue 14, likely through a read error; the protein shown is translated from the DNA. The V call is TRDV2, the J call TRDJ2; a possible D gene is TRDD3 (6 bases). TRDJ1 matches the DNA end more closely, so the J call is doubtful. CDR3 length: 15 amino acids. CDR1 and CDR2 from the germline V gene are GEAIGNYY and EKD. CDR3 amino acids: CACDNVGIGTAQLIF. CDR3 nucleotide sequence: TGTGCCTGTGACAACGTGGGGATTGGTACAGCACAACTCATCTTT.

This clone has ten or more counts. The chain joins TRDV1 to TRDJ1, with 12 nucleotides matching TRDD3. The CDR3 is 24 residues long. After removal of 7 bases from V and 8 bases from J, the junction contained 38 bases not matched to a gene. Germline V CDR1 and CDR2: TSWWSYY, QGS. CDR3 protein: CALALNETLPTSFAGGYGPPKLIF. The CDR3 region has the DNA TGTGCTCTTGCTCTCAACGAAACCCTTCCTACGTCTTTTGCTGGGGGATACGGGCCCCCCAAACTCATCTTT.

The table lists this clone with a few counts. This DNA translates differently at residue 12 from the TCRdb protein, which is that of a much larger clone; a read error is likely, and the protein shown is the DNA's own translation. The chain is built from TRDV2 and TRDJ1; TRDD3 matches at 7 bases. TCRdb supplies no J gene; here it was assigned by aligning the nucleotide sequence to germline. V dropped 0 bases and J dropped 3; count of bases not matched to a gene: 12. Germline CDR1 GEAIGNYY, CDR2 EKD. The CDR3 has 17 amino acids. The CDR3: CACDTVGGGQLADKLIF. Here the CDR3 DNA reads TGTGCCTGTGACACCGTTGGTGGGGGACAACTTGCCGATAAACTCATCTTT.

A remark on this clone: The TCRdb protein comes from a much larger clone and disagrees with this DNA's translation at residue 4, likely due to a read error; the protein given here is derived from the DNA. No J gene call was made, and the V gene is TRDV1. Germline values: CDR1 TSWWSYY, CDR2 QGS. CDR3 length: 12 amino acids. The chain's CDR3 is CALVDPHSRLIF. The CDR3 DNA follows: TGTGCTCTTGTGGACCCTCATAGTAGGCTCATCTTT.

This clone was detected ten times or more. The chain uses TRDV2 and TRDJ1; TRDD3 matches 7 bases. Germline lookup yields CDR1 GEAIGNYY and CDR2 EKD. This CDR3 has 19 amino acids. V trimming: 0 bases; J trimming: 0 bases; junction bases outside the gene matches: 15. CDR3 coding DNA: TGTGCCTGTGACACCGTTTCGAGTACTGGGGTCCTGTACACCGATAAACTCATCTTT. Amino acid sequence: CACDTVSSTGVLYTDKLIF.

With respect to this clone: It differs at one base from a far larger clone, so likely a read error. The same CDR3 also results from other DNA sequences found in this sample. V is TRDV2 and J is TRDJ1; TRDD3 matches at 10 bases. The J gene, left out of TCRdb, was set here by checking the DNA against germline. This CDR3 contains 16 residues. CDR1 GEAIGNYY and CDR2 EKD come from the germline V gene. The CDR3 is CACDGLLGDHTDKLIF. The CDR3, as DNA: TGTGCCTGTGACGGTTTACTGGGGGATCACACTGATAAACTCATCTTT.

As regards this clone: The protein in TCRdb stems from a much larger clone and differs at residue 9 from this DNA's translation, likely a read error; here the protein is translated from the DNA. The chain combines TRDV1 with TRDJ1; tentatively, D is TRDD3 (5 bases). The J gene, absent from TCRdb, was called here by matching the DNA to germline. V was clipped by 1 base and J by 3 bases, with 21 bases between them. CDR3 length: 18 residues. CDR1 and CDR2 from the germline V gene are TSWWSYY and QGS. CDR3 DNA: TGTGCTCTTGGGGAACCTTTAAGGAATACGTGGCAGGCCGATAAACTCATCTTT. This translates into CALGEPLRNTWQADKLIF.

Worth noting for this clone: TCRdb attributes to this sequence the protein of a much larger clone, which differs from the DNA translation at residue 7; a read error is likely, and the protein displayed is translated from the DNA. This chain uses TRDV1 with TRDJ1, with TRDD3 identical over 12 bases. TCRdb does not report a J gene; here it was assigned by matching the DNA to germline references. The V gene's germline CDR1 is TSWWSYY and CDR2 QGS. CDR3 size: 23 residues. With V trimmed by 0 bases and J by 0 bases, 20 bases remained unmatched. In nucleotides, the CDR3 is TGTGCTCTTGGGGAACTAAAAGGCTTCCTACGTTCATACTGGGGGATACACACCGATAAACTCATCTTT. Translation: CALGELKGFLRSYWGIHTDKLIF.